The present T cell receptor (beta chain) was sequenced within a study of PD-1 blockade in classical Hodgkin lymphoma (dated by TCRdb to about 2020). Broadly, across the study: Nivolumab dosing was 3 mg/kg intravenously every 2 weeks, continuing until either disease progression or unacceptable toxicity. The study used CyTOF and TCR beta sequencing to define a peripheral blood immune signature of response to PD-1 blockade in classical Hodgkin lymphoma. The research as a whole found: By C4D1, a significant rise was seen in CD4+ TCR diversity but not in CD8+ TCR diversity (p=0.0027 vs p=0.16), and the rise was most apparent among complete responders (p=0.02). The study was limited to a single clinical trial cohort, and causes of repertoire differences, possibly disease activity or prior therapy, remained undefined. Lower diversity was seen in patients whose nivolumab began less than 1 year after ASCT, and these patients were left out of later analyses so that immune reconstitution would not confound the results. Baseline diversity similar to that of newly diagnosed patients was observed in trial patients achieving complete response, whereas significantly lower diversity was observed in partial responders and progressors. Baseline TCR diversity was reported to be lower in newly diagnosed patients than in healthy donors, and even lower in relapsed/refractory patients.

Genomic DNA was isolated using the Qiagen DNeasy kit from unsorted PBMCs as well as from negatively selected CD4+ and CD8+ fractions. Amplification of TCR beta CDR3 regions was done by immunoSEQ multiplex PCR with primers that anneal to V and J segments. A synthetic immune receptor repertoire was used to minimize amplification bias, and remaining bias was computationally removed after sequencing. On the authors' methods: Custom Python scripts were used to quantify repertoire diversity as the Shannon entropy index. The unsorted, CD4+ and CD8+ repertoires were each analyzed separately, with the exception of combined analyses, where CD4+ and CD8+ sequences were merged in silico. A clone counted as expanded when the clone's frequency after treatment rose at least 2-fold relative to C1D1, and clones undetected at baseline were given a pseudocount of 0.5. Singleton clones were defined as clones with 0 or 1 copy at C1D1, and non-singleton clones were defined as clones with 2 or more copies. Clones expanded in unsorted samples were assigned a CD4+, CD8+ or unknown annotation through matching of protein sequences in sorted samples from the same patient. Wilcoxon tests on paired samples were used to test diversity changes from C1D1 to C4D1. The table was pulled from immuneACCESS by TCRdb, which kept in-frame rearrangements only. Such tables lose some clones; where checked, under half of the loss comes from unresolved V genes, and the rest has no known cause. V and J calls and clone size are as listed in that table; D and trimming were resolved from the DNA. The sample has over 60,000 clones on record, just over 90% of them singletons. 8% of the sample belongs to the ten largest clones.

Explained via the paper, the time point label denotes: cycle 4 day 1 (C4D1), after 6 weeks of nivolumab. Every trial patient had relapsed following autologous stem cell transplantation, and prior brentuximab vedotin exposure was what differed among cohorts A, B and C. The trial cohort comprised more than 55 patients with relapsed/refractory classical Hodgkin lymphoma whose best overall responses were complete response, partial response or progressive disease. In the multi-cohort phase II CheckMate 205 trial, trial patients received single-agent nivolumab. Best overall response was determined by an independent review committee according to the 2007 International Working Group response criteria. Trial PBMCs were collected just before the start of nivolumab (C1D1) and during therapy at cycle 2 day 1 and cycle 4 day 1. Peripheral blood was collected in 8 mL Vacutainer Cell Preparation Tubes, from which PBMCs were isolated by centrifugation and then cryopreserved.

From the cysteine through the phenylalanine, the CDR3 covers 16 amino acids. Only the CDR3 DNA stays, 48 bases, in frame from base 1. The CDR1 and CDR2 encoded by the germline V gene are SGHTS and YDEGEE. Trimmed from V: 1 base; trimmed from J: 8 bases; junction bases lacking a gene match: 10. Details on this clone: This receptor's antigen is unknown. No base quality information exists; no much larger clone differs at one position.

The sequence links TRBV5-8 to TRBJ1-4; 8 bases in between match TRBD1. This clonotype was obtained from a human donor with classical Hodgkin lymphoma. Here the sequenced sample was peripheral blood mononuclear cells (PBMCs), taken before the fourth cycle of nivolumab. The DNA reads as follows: TGTGCCAGCAGCTTGCCCCAGGACAGGGTTGGGGAAAAACTGTTTTTT. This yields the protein CASSLPQDRVGEKLFF.